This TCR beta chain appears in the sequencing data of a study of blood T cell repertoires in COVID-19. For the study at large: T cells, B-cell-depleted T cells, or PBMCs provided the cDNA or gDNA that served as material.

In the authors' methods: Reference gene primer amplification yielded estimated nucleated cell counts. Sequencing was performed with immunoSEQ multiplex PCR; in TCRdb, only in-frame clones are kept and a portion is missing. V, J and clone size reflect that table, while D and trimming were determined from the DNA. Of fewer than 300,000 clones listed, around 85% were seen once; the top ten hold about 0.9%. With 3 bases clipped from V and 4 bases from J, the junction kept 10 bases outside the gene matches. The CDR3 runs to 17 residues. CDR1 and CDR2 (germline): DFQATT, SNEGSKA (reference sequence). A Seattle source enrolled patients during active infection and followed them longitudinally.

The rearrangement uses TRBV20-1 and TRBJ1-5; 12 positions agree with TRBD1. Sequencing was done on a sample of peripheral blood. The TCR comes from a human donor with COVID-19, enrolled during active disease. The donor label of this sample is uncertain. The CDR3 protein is CSASRGQGATLNQPQHF. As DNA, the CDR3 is TGCAGTGCTAGTAGGGGACAGGGGGCGACCCTAAATCAGCCCCAGCATTTT.